The sequence of this T cell receptor (beta chain) was determined in a study of shared clonotypes between healthy human individuals. Study-wide findings and caveats: Non-shared clonotypes were found to have lower generation probabilities than the clonotypes that were shared by all four of the sorted-subset donors. Sequencing depth was expected to affect clonotype sharing among donors.

Assay used: immunoSEQ multiplex PCR; TCRdb lists only in-frame clones, some missing. The sample carries over 2 million clones, about 95% recorded once. Comment on this clone: The antigen is unknown.

CD45RO-negative CD8 cells positively selected for CCR7 made up the naive population, which excluded terminally differentiated effector memory CD45RA+ cells. Germline CDR1 and CDR2: SGHNT and YYREEE (reference sequence). The V and J ends lost 4 bases and 7 bases, in that order; junction bases with no gene match: 5. CDR3 size: 15 residues. The chain recombines TRBV5-4 with TRBJ2-1; 13 nucleotides line up with TRBD2. Sequencing was performed on naive CD8+ T cells sorted from blood. This sequence was found in a man aged 18 to 30 in good health. The CDR3 reads CASSNGLAGENEQFF. As DNA, the CDR3 is TGTGCCAGCAGCAATGGACTAGCGGGGGAGAATGAGCAGTTCTTC.